The clone carrying this T cell receptor (beta chain) showed up many times. What it binds is unknown. The data derive from a study of T cells in Graves' hyperthyroidism and ophthalmopathy. Overall study findings and caveats: Within blood appeared most thyroid clonotypes that had expanded above 0.001.

Germline V lookup: CDR1 LGHDT, CDR2 YNNKEL (reference sequence). The CDR3 is 13 residues long. Trimming pared 0 bases from V and 4 bases from J, leaving 6 bases between. Amplification of TCR beta CDR3 regions used RNA as the template. The HTBI primer set was used in a first-round RT-PCR of the TCR CDR3. TCRdb ran MiXCR on the multiplex PCR reads and lists one entry per CDR3 protein. The table lists some 420,000 distinct CDR3 sequences, approximately 13% of them singletons. The chain uses TRBV3-1 and TRBJ1-2; D uncertain. The source is a woman between 18 and 30 years old with Graves' hyperthyroidism. The specimen sequenced was blood. The CDR3 nucleotides are TGTGCCAGCAGCCAAGATTTCAGCTATGGCTACACCTTC. It yields the protein CASSQDFSYGYTF.